The text below deals with one T cell receptor (beta chain). Its antigen is not yet known. No much larger clone exists at a distance of one base, and base qualities are not known. This sample was taken from a study of PD-1 blockade in classical Hodgkin lymphoma (dated by TCRdb to the early 2020s). In the study overall: Nivolumab dosing was 3 mg/kg intravenously every 2 weeks, continuing until either disease progression or unacceptable toxicity. A peripheral blood immune signature of response to PD-1 blockade in classical Hodgkin lymphoma was defined using TCR beta sequencing and CyTOF.

General study outcomes and caveats: By C4D1, a significant rise was seen in CD4+ TCR diversity but not in CD8+ TCR diversity (p=0.0027 vs p=0.16), and the rise was most apparent among complete responders (p=0.02). Lower diversity was observed in patients in whom nivolumab was started less than 1 year after ASCT, and these patients were excluded from later analyses so that confounding by immune reconstitution would be avoided. Baseline TCR diversity was reported as lower in newly diagnosed patients than in healthy donors, and lower still in relapsed/refractory patients. The study was limited to a single clinical trial cohort, and causes of repertoire differences, possibly disease activity or prior therapy, remained undefined. Trial patients with a complete response had baseline diversity similar to that of newly diagnosed patients, while partial responders and progressors had significantly lower diversity.

The sample's time point, from its label and the paper: cycle 1 day 1 (C1D1), immediately before nivolumab initiation. Every trial patient had relapsed following autologous stem cell transplantation, and prior brentuximab vedotin exposure was what differed among cohorts A, B and C. A total of fewer than 65 patients with relapsed/refractory classical Hodgkin lymphoma made up the trial cohort, and each patient's best overall response was complete response, partial response or progressive disease. In the multi-cohort phase II CheckMate 205 trial, trial patients received single-agent nivolumab. An independent review committee assessed best overall response by applying the 2007 International Working Group response criteria. Trial PBMCs were obtained immediately prior to nivolumab initiation (C1D1) and on therapy at cycle 2 day 1 and cycle 4 day 1. Peripheral blood was collected in 8 mL Vacutainer Cell Preparation Tubes, from which PBMCs were isolated by centrifugation and then cryopreserved.

At the junction V is shortened by 2 bases and J by 7 bases, with 6 bases in between. The CDR3 spans 12 residues, from the cysteine through the phenylalanine. Solely the CDR3 DNA is kept, with 36 bases framed from the first base. The CDR1 and CDR2 encoded by the germline V gene (reference sequence) are SEHNR and FQNEAQ. Genomic DNA was isolated using the Qiagen DNeasy kit from unsorted PBMCs as well as from negatively selected CD4+ and CD8+ fractions. Amplification of TCR beta CDR3 regions was done by immunoSEQ multiplex PCR with primers that anneal to V and J segments. A synthetic immune receptor repertoire was used to minimize amplification bias, and remaining bias was computationally removed after sequencing. From the authors' description of their analysis: Repertoire diversity was quantified as the Shannon entropy index using custom Python scripts. The unsorted, CD4+ and CD8+ repertoires were each analyzed separately, with the exception of combined analyses, where CD4+ and CD8+ sequences were merged in silico. Clonal expansion was defined as a frequency increase of at least 2-fold after treatment compared with C1D1, and clones undetected at baseline were assigned a pseudocount of 0.5. Singleton clones were defined as clones with 0 or 1 copy at C1D1, and non-singleton clones were defined as clones with 2 or more copies. Clones expanded in unsorted samples were assigned a CD4+, CD8+ or unknown annotation through matching of protein sequences in sorted samples from the same patient. Diversity changes from C1D1 to C4D1 were tested in paired samples using Wilcoxon tests. Held by TCRdb, this immuneACCESS table contains in-frame sequences only and omits some clones. Under half of the omission traces to an unresolved V gene where checked; the cause of the rest is unknown. Clonal size and the V and J genes are those of that table, whereas D and trimming came from the DNA. The sample profile shows more than 60,000 clones; more than 90% of them were found once. 9.7% of the sample lies in the top ten.

The source is a human donor with classical Hodgkin lymphoma. Source: peripheral blood mononuclear cells (PBMCs), taken at baseline. The chain couples TRBV7-9 to TRBJ2-1; the D gene identity is not certain. The CDR3 loop reads CASSLTKNEQFF. The base sequence is TGTGCCAGCAGCTTAACTAAAAATGAGCAGTTCTTC.